Listed below are T cell receptor beta chains from one sample, sequenced in a study of shared clonotypes between healthy human individuals. Clones were read by immunoSEQ multiplex PCR, and TCRdb kept only the in-frame ones, dropping some. The sample holds roughly 2 million clones, 90% to 97% seen once. The specimen was naive CD4+ T cells sorted from blood. These receptors were taken from a man between 18 and 35 years old in good health. The CDR3 runs from the conserved cysteine through the conserved F or W. A D gene is named only where the DNA matches it firmly.

j_call,v_call,d_call,cdr3_nt,cdr3_aa
TRBJ1-2,TRBV30,-,TGTGCCTGGAGTTTGAGCTTAGCTATATCTAGCTATGGCTACACCTTC,CAWSLSLAISSYGYTF
TRBJ1-5,TRBV27,-,TGTGCCAGCAGTTCCTCGAGAAGGGGTGGCAATCAGCCCCAGCATTTT,CASSSSRRGGNQPQHF
TRBJ1-1,TRBV28,TRBD1,TGTGCCAGCAGTTTAGCCAGGGGGCTATCTGAAGCTTTCTTT,CASSLARGLSEAFF
TRBJ1-5,TRBV4-1,TRBD1,TGCGCCAGCAGCCACGCGACAGGGAAGCAGCCCCAGCATTTT,CASSHATGKQPQHF
TRBJ2-6,TRBV27,-,TGTGCCAGCATATTCAACAGGGACCTCCTATCGTTTTGGGCCAACGTCCTGACTTTC,CASIFNRDLLSFWANVLTF
TRBJ1-2,TRBV6-6,TRBD1,TGTGCCAGCAGTTACGCGGGACAGGGTGGGTATGGCTACACCTTC,CASSYAGQGGYGYTF
TRBJ1-6,TRBV25-1,-,TGTGCCAGCAGTGAATCAGGGTATTATAATTCACCCCTCCACTTT,CASSESGYYNSPLHF
TRBJ1-2,TRBV6-5,TRBD1,TGTGCCAGCAGTTCCGGGACAGGGCGCGGCTACACCTTC,CASSSGTGRGYTF
TRBJ1-4,TRBV28,-,TGTGCCAGCAGTTTAGGGACAAAGGTGGAAAAACTGTTTTTT,CASSLGTKVEKLFF
TRBJ2-1,TRBV2,TRBD2,TGTGCCAGCAGCGCTCGACTAGCGAGCTCCTACAATGAGCAGTTCTTC,CASSARLASSYNEQFF
TRBJ2-5,TRBV5-1,TRBD2,TGCGCCAGCAGCCCCCGGGGGGGCAAAGAGACCCAGTACTTC,CASSPRGGKETQYF
TRBJ1-6,TRBV6-1,-,TGTGCCAGCAGGGGGAGAGGCTCCTATAATTCACCCCTCCACTTT,CASRGRGSYNSPLHF
TRBJ1-4,TRBV5-3,TRBD1,TGTGCCAGAAGCACGGACCGGGACAGGTACTTGATTCCCCTTGAAAAACTGTTTTTT,CARSTDRDRYLIPLEKLFF
TRBJ2-3,TRBV28,TRBD2,TGTGCCAGCAGCCCTGGGACTAGAGGGAGGGATACGCAGTATTTT,CASSPGTRGRDTQYF
TRBJ2-5,TRBV20-1,-,TGCAGTGCTAGCCCAGAAGAGACCCAGTACTTC,CSASPEETQYF
TRBJ2-2,TRBV6-5,-,TGTGCCAGCACCTCGGGGCAGGGTAGGACCGGGGAGCTGTTTTTT,CASTSGQGRTGELFF
TRBJ2-1,TRBV2,-,TGTGCCAGTAACGCGGGTCGAGGAACCTACAATGAGCAGTTCTTC,CASNAGRGTYNEQFF
TRBJ1-2,TRBV7-8,-,TGTGCCAGCAGCGCGCTAGGGGATGGCTACACCTTC,CASSALGDGYTF